The rows below give T cell receptor beta chains drawn from one sample of a study of long-term antiretroviral therapy in people with HIV. Sequenced by immunoSEQ multiplex PCR; TCRdb stores in-frame clones only, minus some. The repertoire holds 35,000 to 50,000 clones, with 86% as singletons. This specimen consisted of unsorted PBMCs, obtained 0.1 years before starting antiretroviral therapy. The receptors were gathered from a woman between 50 and 59 years old with HIV. Both conserved end residues are part of each CDR3. D genes are given only for firm matches. Part of the rows lack a size; the others show once, few, many or a class for expanded clones.

d_call j_call v_call clone_size cdr3_nt cdr3_aa
. TRBJ1-6 TRBV7-9 few TGTGCCAGCAGCTCCCCGCGGGGCGTTAATTCACCCCTCCACTTT CASSSPRGVNSPLHF
TRBD1 TRBJ1-5 TRBV4-1 . TGCGCCAGCAGCTATGAAGACAGGGAGTTTCAGCCCCAGCATTTT CASSYEDREFQPQHF
. TRBJ2-7 TRBV20-1 . TGCAGTGCTACCCAACGCGAGCAGTACTTC CSATQREQYF
. TRBJ1-1 TRBV5-1 . TGCGCCAGCAGCCTCACCATGAGGGGCACTGAAGCTTTCTTT CASSLTMRGTEAFF
TRBD2 TRBJ2-2 TRBV11-2 . TGTGCCAGCGAACCACCGTCGGGGGGGGTCACCGGGGAGCTGTTTTTT CASEPPSGGVTGELFF
. TRBJ1-2 TRBV5-6 . TGTGCCAGCAGCTTGCGGGCCCTTAACTATGGCTACACCTTC CASSLRALNYGYTF
. TRBJ2-7 TRBV27 . TGTGCCAGCAGCTTATATATGTACGGGGACGAGCAGTACTTC CASSLYMYGDEQYF
TRBD1 TRBJ1-1 TRBV10-3 . TGTGCCATCAGTAACTCCGGGACAGAGAACACTGAAGCTTTCTTT CAISNSGTENTEAFF
TRBD1 TRBJ1-1 TRBV28 . TGTGCCAGCAGTTTACCAATCCGACAGGGGCGCACTGAAGCTTTCTTT CASSLPIRQGRTEAFF
TRBD1 TRBJ1-3 TRBV2 . TGTGCCAGCAGTTACCTCGGGGACAGGGGAACTGCTGGAAACACCATATATTTT CASSYLGDRGTAGNTIYF
TRBD1 TRBJ2-7 TRBV2 . TGTGCCAGCAGTGCTGAACTGGGACAGGGGAGCAATAAGCAGTACTTC CASSAELGQGSNKQYF